This TCR beta chain was captured by sequencing in a study of blood T cell repertoires in COVID-19 (dated by TCRdb to 2018 to 2020). Broadly, across the study: Samples from collaborators originated in the United States, Italy and Spain and spanned both the acute and convalescent phases of COVID-19. The prospective study material was composed of cDNA or gDNA derived from T cells, B-cell-depleted T cells, or PBMCs. Subjects who had been exposed to COVID-19, were actively infected with it, or had recovered from it provided the deeply sampled blood TCRbeta repertoires that made up the dataset. A freely available public database, intended as a resource for researchers studying the immune response to SARS-CoV-2, is where the repertoires were released. The samples were drawn from two sources: the first 160 participants of the ongoing ImmuneRACE study, and approximately 1,300 subjects contributed by 6 global collaborators. Nearly every sample came with metadata listing a de-identified subject ID, COVID-19 status, age in years and sex. Where available, HLA class I and class II types were taken from metadata supplied by the sample provider and were not determined by assay-based typing.

Collaborating institutions collected whole blood in K2EDTA tubes following their own protocols. For TCRbeta analysis, collaborators shipped samples as frozen whole blood, isolated PBMCs, or DNA extracted from either of those sample types. General study outcomes and caveats: How much clinical and demographic metadata was included differed by source and by participant, and the metadata was provided uncurated.

The immunoSEQ Assay, a bias-controlled multiplex PCR, was used to amplify TCRbeta CDR3 regions from genomic DNA. The published analysis was carried out like this. The number of nucleated cells in each sample was estimated from the amplification of reference gene primers within the assay. Sequence reads were collapsed and filtered to measure the absolute abundance of every unique TCRbeta CDR3 rearrangement. For each sample, productive Simpson clonality was calculated as the square root of Simpson's diversity index over productive rearrangements. TCRdb limited this immuneACCESS table to in-frame rearrangements with V and J called. A share of clones is missing; checked studies link under half to unresolved V genes, and the rest is unexplained. D and trimming come from the DNA, and the V and J calls and clone size come from that table. The sample table lists over 70,000 clones, 85% to 95% of them with a count of one. About 2.5% of the sample rests with the top ten.

On this clone: This receptor's antigen is unknown. Base-call qualities are not available, and no considerably larger clone is one nucleotide away.

The CDR3, cysteine through phenylalanine, is 15 amino acids long. The read is trimmed to its CDR3 DNA, 45 bases read in frame from base 1. The germline V gene gives CDR1 as LGHNT and CDR2 as FRNRAP. V is clipped by 1 base and J by 6 bases, and the sequence between their germline boundaries is 13 bases long. The source of this sequence is a human donor with active COVID-19. The donor label of this sample is uncertain. This sequence uses TRBV12-5 and TRBJ1-5; 6 matching bases give a weak D call of TRBD1. The sequenced material came from peripheral blood. In nucleotide form, the sequence is TGTGCTAGTGGTTTGGGACAGGCCATGGGTCAGCCCCAGCATTTT. Its product reads: CASGLGQAMGQPQHF.